The present TCR beta chain was sequenced within a study of T cell repertoires in cytomegalovirus infection. Background on the study: Both CMV infection and a matching HLA type were indicated by public TCR beta signatures.

The CDR3 is 17 residues long. The germline gives CDR1 SGHNT, CDR2 YYREEE (reference sequence). Trimming took 0 bases from V and 3 from J; bases not matched to a gene: 7. Concerning this clonotype itself: Its antigen is unknown.

TCRdb reanalysed the reads using MiXCR and keeps one entry per CDR3 protein. The sample includes 450,000 to 650,000 distinct CDR3 sequences, approximately 25% seen only once; the top ten take approximately 13%. Study-wide findings and caveats: Based on cumulative public TCR beta family frequency, carriers of CMV plus the relevant HLA were identified. Dominant in the ex vivo response were TCR beta clonotypes restricted by HLA-C and specific for CMV.

The chain combines TRBV5-4 with TRBJ1-1; TRBD1 aligns across 11 bases. The clonotype was recovered from a human donor in good health (CMV status not recorded). Some clones in this sample may be carry-over from other donors' samples. Sequenced sample: PBMCs. The DNA for the CDR3 is TGTGCCAGCAGCTTGGCCAGGACAGGGGGCGCGTACACTGAAGCTTTCTTT. Translated, it gives CASSLARTGGAYTEAFF.